This T cell receptor (beta chain) was recorded in a study of identical twins. There are 12 residues in the CDR3. CDR1 and CDR2 from the germline V gene are MGHDK and SYGVNS. Trimming took off 1 base at V and 10 bases at J, with 5 bases between the two ends. Using its own MiXCR run on the 5' RACE reads, TCRdb lists one record per CDR3 protein. The sample lists hundreds of thousands of distinct CDR3 sequences, 20% to 25% occurring once. There are many counts of this clonotype. This sample was also put to use in a study of T cells expressing NK-cell markers.

The sequence came from a woman younger than 35 in good health. V gene TRBV25-1 combines with J gene TRBJ1-6; no firm D call. Sequences were obtained from PBMCs. The CDR3 sequence: CASSEWGSPLHF. The CDR3, as DNA: TGTGCCAGCAGTGAATGGGGATCACCCCTCCACTTT.